Described below is a single T cell receptor beta chain sequence and its context. No antigen is known for it. Germline-derived CDR1 and CDR2 are SGHRS and YFSETQ. J gave up 4 bases and V 5 bases, and 5 bases lay outside the gene matches. This CDR3 has 13 amino acids. The repertoire was sequenced with immunoSEQ multiplex PCR; TCRdb's copy has only in-frame clones and lacks some. The table includes around 13,000 clones, 90% to 95% detected once. This sample was taken from a study of untreated major depressive disorder. Whole-study results and caveats: Compared with controls, depressed patients showed more TRBV05-01 (Vbeta 5.1) usage in CD4+ T cells. Private clones made up every subject's top five TRBV05-01 clones.

Each donor gave 25 to 30 ml of EDTA blood. The specimen was CD4+ T cells from PBMCs. This chain uses TRBV5-1 with TRBJ2-5; 7 nucleotides match TRBD1. The sequence derives from a woman aged 25 to 39 with major depressive disorder. The CDR3 here is CASSYNRGETQYF. The CDR3 DNA follows: TGCGCCAGCAGTTATAACAGGGGAGAGACCCAGTACTTC. Full variable domain (outside the CDR3, taken from reference TRBV5-1 and TRBJ2-5): KAGVTQTPRYLIKTRGQQVTLSCSPISGHRSVSWYQQTPGQGLQFLFEYFSETQRNKGNFPGRFSGRQFSNSRSEMNVSTLELGDSALYLCASSYNRGETQYFGPGTRLLVL.